The 18 T cell receptor beta chains below come from one sample, sequenced in a study of Ad26.COV2.S vaccination and SARS-CoV-2 variants. Assay: immunoSEQ multiplex PCR; the TCRdb copy retains only in-frame clones and omits some. The sample shows about 180,000 clones, around 85% of them seen only once. The sample consisted of peripheral blood, taken after recovery from COVID-19. The receptors here all came from a human donor who had recovered from COVID-19.

The rearrangement joins TRBV7-3 to TRBJ1-2; 7 bases agree with TRBD1. Germline V gene sequence: CDR1 SGHTA, CDR2 FQGTGA. There are 14 residues in the CDR3. The V segment lost 5 bases and the J segment 0 bases; nucleotides outside the gene matches: 3. CDR3 DNA: TGTGCCAGCAGCCCCGGGACAGCTAACTATGGCTACACCTTC. Translating it yields CASSPGTANYGYTF.

V gene TRBV9 combines with J gene TRBJ1-2; D is undetermined. Trimming removed 0 bases at V and 2 bases at J, with 5 bases between. This CDR3 comprises 13 residues. The V gene's germline CDR1 is SGDLS and CDR2 YYNGEE. The CDR3 protein is CASSVDGNYGYTF. The CDR3 DNA follows: TGTGCCAGCAGCGTAGACGGGAACTATGGCTACACCTTC.

This chain links TRBV5-1 with TRBJ2-5, with D unclear. The CDR3 covers 14 residues. The V gene's germline CDR1 is SGHRS and CDR2 YFSETQ. Trimming cost V 0 bases and J 3 bases, with 9 bases left between them. CDR3 amino acids: CASSLAGREETQYF. Written as DNA, the CDR3 is TGCGCCAGCAGCTTGGCCGGAAGGGAAGAGACCCAGTACTTC.

The chain couples TRBV7-3 to TRBJ2-2, with 7 bases lining up with TRBD2. This CDR3 is 15 amino acids long. CDR1 and CDR2 from the germline V gene are SGHTA and FQGTGA. Trimming at V came to 3 bases and at J to 6 bases, leaving 7 bases not matched to a gene. CDR3 nucleotides: TGTGCCAGCAGCTTGTCCGGGGGGAGTGCCGGGGAGCTGTTTTTT. This sequence encodes CASSLSGGSAGELFF.

V usage is TRBV6-5 and J usage is TRBJ2-1; 7 nucleotides align to TRBD2. After removal of 3 bases from V and 4 bases from J, the junction contained 6 bases not matched to a gene. This CDR3 spans 15 amino acids. Germline CDR1 reads MNHEY; CDR2 reads SVGAGI. The CDR3 loop reads CASSYTGEGYNEQFF. The CDR3 region has the DNA TGTGCCAGCAGTTATACGGGGGAGGGATACAATGAGCAGTTCTTC.

V and J are TRBV7-6 and TRBJ2-6, with TRBD1 matching over 8 bases. With 5 bases clipped from V and 2 bases from J, the junction kept 2 bases outside the gene matches. This CDR3 is 15 amino acids long. Germline V lookup: CDR1 SGHVS, CDR2 FNYEAQ. The CDR3 reads CASSAGGTGANVLTF. The CDR3 nucleotides read TGTGCCAGCAGCGCAGGGGGCACTGGGGCCAACGTCCTGACTTTC.

The genes are TRBV10-2 and TRBJ2-7; D gene unclear. CDR3 length equals 17 residues. The V gene's germline CDR1 is WSHSY and CDR2 SAAADI. The ends were cut back, 8 bases at V and 2 bases at J, with 25 bases in the middle. The CDR3 sequence: CASQDRQAQTWTYEQYF. DNA of the CDR3: TGCGCCAGCCAAGATCGGCAGGCTCAAACCTGGACCTACGAGCAGTACTTC.

The chain links TRBV14 to TRBJ1-1; a possible D gene is TRBD1 (5 bases). From germline, CDR1 is SGHDN and CDR2 FVKESK. The CDR3 runs to 18 residues. The V gene lost 4 bases and the J gene lost 1 base, with 22 bases spanning the gap. DNA for the CDR3: TGTGCCAGCAGCCCCCGGTTCGGGGCGAGAGTTTCGAACACTGAAGCTTTCTTT. It yields the protein CASSPRFGARVSNTEAFF.

The chain is built from TRBV29-1 and TRBJ1-3; D not certain. Germline V lookup: CDR1 SQVTM, CDR2 ANQGSEA. The CDR3 is made up of 14 amino acids. V lost 7 bases, J lost 0 bases, and 13 bases lay in between. The CDR3 DNA sequence: TGCAGCGCCAACTTTGGAATCTCTGGAAACACCATATATTTT. It yields the protein CSANFGISGNTIYF.

The chain links TRBV7-2 to TRBJ2-4, with TRBD1 as a possible D gene (5 bases). The CDR3 contains 12 residues. Germline CDR1 SGHTA, CDR2 FQGNSA. Trimming stripped 8 bases from V and 9 bases from J, with 14 bases between. The CDR3 region is CASGAGWSIQYF. CDR3 nucleotide sequence: TGTGCCAGCGGGGCAGGGTGGAGCATTCAGTACTTC.

The CDR3 DNA reads TGTGCCAGCAGTTACTCGGGGGGGCTAGGAACAGATACGCAGTATTTT. It translates to CASSYSGGLGTDTQYF. This sequence joins TRBV6-6 and TRBJ2-3, with a weak D call TRBD2 (7 bases). Trimming cost V 0 bases and J 3 bases, with 13 bases left between them. The germline CDR1 and CDR2 sequences are MNHNY and SVGAGI (reference sequence). This CDR3 is 16 amino acids long.

The CDR3 is CASSYDRGSYNEQFF. Here the CDR3 DNA reads TGTGCCAGCAGTTACGACAGGGGGTCCTACAATGAGCAGTTCTTC. This chain uses TRBV6-5 with TRBJ2-1; the match to TRBD1 covers 9 bases. The V gene end was trimmed by 2 bases and the J gene end by 1 base; junction bases not matched to a gene: 0. In germline, CDR1 is MNHEY, CDR2 SVGAGI. The CDR3 extends over 15 amino acids.

This chain links TRBV6-5 with TRBJ1-2; the D gene is possibly TRBD1 (5 bases). The length of the CDR3 is 12 residues. From germline, CDR1 is MNHEY and CDR2 SVGAGI. Trimming took 8 bases from V and 4 from J, leaving 11 bases between them. The chain's CDR3 is CASADNLYGYTF. The DNA for the CDR3 is TGTGCCAGCGCGGACAATCTCTATGGCTACACCTTC.

The V gene is TRBV5-4, the J gene TRBJ2-1; 8 nucleotides match TRBD1. This CDR3 comprises 16 residues. Trimming at V came to 3 bases and at J to 3 bases, leaving 8 bases not matched to a gene. Germline CDR1 reads SGHNT; CDR2 reads YYREEE (reference sequence). The CDR3 loop is CASSSGTGNNYNEQFF. Written as DNA, the CDR3 is TGTGCCAGCAGCTCCGGGACAGGAAATAACTACAATGAGCAGTTCTTC.

This clone was recorded only once. The chain couples TRBV24-1 to TRBJ2-3; D uncertain. V was cut by 4 bases and J by 2 bases, with 9 bases left in between. This CDR3 has 14 residues. Germline V gene data show CDR1 as KGHDR and CDR2 as SFDVKD. In DNA, the CDR3 is TGTGCCACCAGTGACCCAGACCTCACAGATACGCAGTATTTT. Protein product: CATSDPDLTDTQYF.

This sequence joins TRBV30 and TRBJ2-3; TRBD1 is a possible D gene (6 bases). Trimming left V 3 bases short and J 4 bases short, with 8 bases between. The germline V gene has CDR1 GTSNPN and CDR2 SVGIG (reference sequence). The CDR3 has 12 amino acids. The CDR3 protein is CAWSTGPDTQYF. Written as DNA, the CDR3 is TGTGCCTGGAGCACAGGGCCAGATACGCAGTATTTT.

This clone was seen once. The J gene is TRBJ2-1, the V gene TRBV19; the D is unclear. CDR3 length: 14 amino acids. V shed 0 bases and J shed 6 bases, with 9 bases lying between them. Germline CDR1 LNHDA, CDR2 SQIVND (reference sequence). The CDR3 DNA follows: TGTGCCAGTAGTATAGAGGCTATTTTCAATGAGCAGTTCTTC. It is translated as CASSIEAIFNEQFF.

V and J are TRBV3-1 (or the pseudogene TRBV3-2) and TRBJ2-5, with 14 bases aligning to TRBD2. The CDR3 has 15 amino acids. Trimming cost V 3 bases and J 5 bases; bases outside gene matches: 2. CDR1 and CDR2 from the germline V gene are LGHDT and YNNKEL (reference sequence). CDR3 in DNA: TGTGCCAGCAGCCATGGGACTAGCGGGAGTGAGACCCAGTACTTC. It translates to CASSHGTSGSETQYF.